Below, one T cell receptor beta chain is given with its context. No antigen is known for it. The data derive from a study of cytomegalovirus exposure and HLA in healthy donors. Study-wide points: Common viral pathogens seemed to be connected with several of the most significant clusters, according to a later analysis. Sequencing artifact likely explains a cluster of highly shared sequence variants.

CDR3 size: 18 residues. Germline-derived CDR1 and CDR2 are SEHNR and FQNEAQ (reference sequence). Trimming shortened V by 2 bases and J by 6 bases, and 24 bases separated the two germline ends. PCR primers comprised 60 Vbeta and 13 Jbeta primers. Libraries were prepared by immunoSEQ multiplex PCR; TCRdb keeps only in-frame clonotypes and omits some of them. The sample records 75,000 to 95,000 clones, over 80% being singletons. This clonotype originated in a man in his late teens or twenties in good health and CMV-seronegative. The source material was PBMCs. This chain links TRBV7-9 with TRBJ2-3; maybe TRBD1 (6 bases). The CDR3 loop is CASSLRALGGARGDTQYF. The CDR3 DNA reads TGTGCCAGCAGCTTACGGGCCTTAGGGGGAGCACGAGGGGATACGCAGTATTTT.